Below, one T cell receptor beta chain is given with its context. Per the germline V gene, CDR1 is SGHDT and CDR2 is YYEEEE. The CDR3 is 15 residues long. Between the trimmed V and J ends, which lost 1 base and 3 bases, there was a span of 11 bases. None of the donors, who were healthy HIV-negative adults, had recently had acute infections or vaccinations. This sample was included in a study of shared clonotypes between healthy human individuals. Method: immunoSEQ multiplex PCR; TCRdb's copy keeps in-frame clones and lacks some. The sample consists of 2 million to 3 million clones, approximately 93% of them appearing once.

Material: naive CD4+ T cells from PBMCs. Noted subset: CD45RA+ positively selected. The source is a man younger than 30 in good health. Some clones in this sample may be carry-over from other donors' samples. V usage is TRBV5-6 and J usage is TRBJ1-3, with no clear D. CDR3 amino acids: CASSLFRTDGNTIYF. The CDR3 coding sequence is TGTGCCAGCAGCTTGTTCAGGACGGATGGAAACACCATATATTTT.